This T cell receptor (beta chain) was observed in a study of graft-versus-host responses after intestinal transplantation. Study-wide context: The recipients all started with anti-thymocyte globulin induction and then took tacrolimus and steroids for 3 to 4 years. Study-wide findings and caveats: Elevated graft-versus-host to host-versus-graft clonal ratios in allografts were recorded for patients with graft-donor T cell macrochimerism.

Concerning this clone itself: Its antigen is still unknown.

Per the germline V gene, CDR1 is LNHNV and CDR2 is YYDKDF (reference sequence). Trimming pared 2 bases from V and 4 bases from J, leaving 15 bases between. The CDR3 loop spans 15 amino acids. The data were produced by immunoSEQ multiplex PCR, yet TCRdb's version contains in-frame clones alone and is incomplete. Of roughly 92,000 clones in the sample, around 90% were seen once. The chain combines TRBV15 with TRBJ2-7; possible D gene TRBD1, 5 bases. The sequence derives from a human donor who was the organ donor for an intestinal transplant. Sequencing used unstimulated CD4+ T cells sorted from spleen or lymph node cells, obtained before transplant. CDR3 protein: CATSRSPQGSYEQYF. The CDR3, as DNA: TGTGCCACCAGCAGATCACCTCAGGGCTCTTACGAGCAGTACTTC.